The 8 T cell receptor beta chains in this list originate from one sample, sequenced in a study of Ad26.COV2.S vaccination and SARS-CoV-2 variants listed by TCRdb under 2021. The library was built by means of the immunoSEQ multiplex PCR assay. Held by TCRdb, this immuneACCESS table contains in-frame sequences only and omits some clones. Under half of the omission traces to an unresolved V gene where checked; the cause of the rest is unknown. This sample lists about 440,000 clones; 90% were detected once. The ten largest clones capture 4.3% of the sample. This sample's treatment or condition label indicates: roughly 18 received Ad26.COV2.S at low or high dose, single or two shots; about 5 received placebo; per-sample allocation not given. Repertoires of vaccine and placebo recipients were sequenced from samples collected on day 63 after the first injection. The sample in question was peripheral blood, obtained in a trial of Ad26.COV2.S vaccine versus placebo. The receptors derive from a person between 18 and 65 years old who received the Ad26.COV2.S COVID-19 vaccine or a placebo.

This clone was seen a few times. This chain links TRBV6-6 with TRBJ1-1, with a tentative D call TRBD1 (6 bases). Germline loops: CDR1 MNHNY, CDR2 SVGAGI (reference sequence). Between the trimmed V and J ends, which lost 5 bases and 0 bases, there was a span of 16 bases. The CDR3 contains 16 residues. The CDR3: CASSAVTGRLNTEAFF. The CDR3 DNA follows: TGTGCCAGCAGTGCGGTGACAGGTCGGTTGAACACTGAAGCTTTCTTT.

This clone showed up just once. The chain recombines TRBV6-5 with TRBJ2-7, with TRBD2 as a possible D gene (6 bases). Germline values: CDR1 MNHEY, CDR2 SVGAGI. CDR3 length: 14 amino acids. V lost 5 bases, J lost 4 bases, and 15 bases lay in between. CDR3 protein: CASSPSPTRYEQYF. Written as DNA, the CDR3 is TGTGCCAGCAGTCCTAGCCCGACTAGATACGAGCAGTACTTC.

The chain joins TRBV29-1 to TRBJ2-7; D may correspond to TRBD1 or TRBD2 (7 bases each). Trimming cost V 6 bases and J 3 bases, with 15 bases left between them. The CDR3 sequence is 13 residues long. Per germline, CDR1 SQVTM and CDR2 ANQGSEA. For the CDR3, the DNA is TGCAGCGTAGAACAGGGGAGGGACTACGAGCAGTACTTC. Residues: CSVEQGRDYEQYF.

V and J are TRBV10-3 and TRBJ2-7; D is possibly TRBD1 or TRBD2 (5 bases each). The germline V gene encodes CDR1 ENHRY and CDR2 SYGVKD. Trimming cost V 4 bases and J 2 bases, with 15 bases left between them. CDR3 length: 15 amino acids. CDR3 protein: CAISGTRDRTYEQYF. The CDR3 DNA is TGTGCCATCAGTGGGACCCGGGACCGGACCTACGAGCAGTACTTC.

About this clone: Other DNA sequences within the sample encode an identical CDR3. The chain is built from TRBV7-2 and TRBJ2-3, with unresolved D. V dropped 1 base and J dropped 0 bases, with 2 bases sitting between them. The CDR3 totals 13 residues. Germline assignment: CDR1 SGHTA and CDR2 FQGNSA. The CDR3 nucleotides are TGTGCCAGCAGCTTAGGTAGCACAGATACGCAGTATTTT. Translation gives CASSLGSTDTQYF.

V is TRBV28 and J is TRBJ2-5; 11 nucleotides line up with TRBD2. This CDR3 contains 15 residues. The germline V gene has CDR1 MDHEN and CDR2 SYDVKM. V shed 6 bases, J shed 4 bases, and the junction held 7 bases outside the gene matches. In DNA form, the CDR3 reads TGTGCCAGCAGACTCCCGACTAGCGGGATAGAGACCCAGTACTTC. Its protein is CASRLPTSGIETQYF.

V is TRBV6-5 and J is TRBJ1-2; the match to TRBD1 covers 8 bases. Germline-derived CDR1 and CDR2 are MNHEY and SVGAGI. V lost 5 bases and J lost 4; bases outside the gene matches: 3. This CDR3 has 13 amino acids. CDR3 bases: TGTGCCAGCAGTCCGGGACAGGTCTATGGCTACACCTTC. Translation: CASSPGQVYGYTF.

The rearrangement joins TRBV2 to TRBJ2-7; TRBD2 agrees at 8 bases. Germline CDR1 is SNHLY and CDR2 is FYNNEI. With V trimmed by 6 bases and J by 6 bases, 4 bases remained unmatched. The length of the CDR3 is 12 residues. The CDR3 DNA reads TGTGCCAGCAGACGGGAGGGCGGCGAGCAGTACTTC. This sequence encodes CASRREGGEQYF.